This T cell receptor (beta chain) was sequenced in a study of T cells in Graves' hyperthyroidism and ophthalmopathy. This clonotype was observed at least ten times. Germline lookup yields CDR1 SGHTA and CDR2 FQGNSA. With 5 bases clipped from V and 4 bases from J, the junction kept 13 bases outside the gene matches. This CDR3 has 17 residues. Amplified TCR beta CDR3 regions derived from RNA transcripts. Researchers ran a first-round RT-PCR on the TCR CDR3 using the HTBI primer set. TCRdb processed the multiplex PCR reads anew with MiXCR; each CDR3 protein has one entry. The sample holds some 760,000 distinct CDR3 sequences, 11% to 15% seen once.

Sequenced: blood. This receptor was obtained from a woman under 30 with Graves' hyperthyroidism. J is TRBJ2-3 and V is TRBV7-2; TRBD2 aligns across 9 bases. CDR3 sequence reads: CASSQPYISGSADTQYF. In DNA, the CDR3 is TGTGCCAGCAGCCAGCCCTATATTAGCGGGAGCGCAGATACGCAGTATTTT.